This T cell receptor beta chain was retrieved from a study of blood T cell repertoires in COVID-19 (dated by TCRdb to 2018 to 2020). Looking at the study overall: The collaborator samples originated in the United States, Italy and Spain and spanned the acute and convalescent phases of COVID-19. The prospective study material was composed of cDNA or gDNA derived from T cells, B-cell-depleted T cells, or PBMCs. Deeply sampled blood TCRbeta repertoires from subjects exposed to, actively infected with, or recovered from COVID-19 were included in the dataset. The repertoires were released in a freely available public database meant as a resource for research on the immune response to SARS-CoV-2. Samples came from the ongoing ImmuneRACE study (first 160 participants) plus 1,254 subjects from 6 global collaborators. Nearly every sample came with metadata listing a de-identified subject ID, COVID-19 status, age in years and sex. Where available, HLA class I and class II types were taken from metadata supplied by the sample provider and were not determined by assay-based typing.

TCRbeta CDR3 regions were amplified from genomic DNA by means of the immunoSEQ Assay, a bias-controlled multiplex PCR. As for how the authors treated the data: Within the assay, amplification of reference gene primers was used to estimate how many nucleated cells each sample contained. Sequence reads were collapsed and filtered to measure the absolute abundance of every unique TCRbeta CDR3 rearrangement. For each sample, productive Simpson clonality was calculated as the square root of Simpson's diversity index across productive rearrangements. Drawn from immuneACCESS, this table holds only the in-frame rearrangements with V and J called that TCRdb kept. Clones are partly lost; checked studies trace under half to an unresolved V gene and leave the rest unexplained. D and trimming come from the DNA, and the V and J calls and clone size come from that table. Present in this sample are approximately 180,000 clones, 60% to 80% of which were seen just once. The top ten hold approximately 26% of the sample.

As for this clone: The target of this receptor is not known. No qualities accompany the bases; no much larger clone lies one base away.

Results the study describes overall, beyond this receptor: Clinical and demographic metadata were provided uncurated, with the amount varying by source and participant.

Each collaborating institution followed its own protocols to collect whole blood in K2EDTA tubes. For TCRbeta analysis, collaborator samples were shipped as frozen whole blood, as isolated PBMCs, or as DNA extracted from either sample type. The sequencing sample was made of peripheral blood. The receptor's source is a woman aged 70-85 years with acute or convalescent COVID-19.

At the DNA level, the sequence is TGTGCCAGCAGTGAACAGGGGGCGTTGTACGAGCAGTACTTC. Its translation is CASSEQGALYEQYF. The chain couples TRBV25-1 to TRBJ2-7; 8 junctional bases match TRBD1. CDR1 MGHDK and CDR2 SYGVNS are derived from the germline V gene. At the junction V is shortened by 2 bases and J by 4 bases; bases outside the gene matches: 4. Including cysteine and phenylalanine, the CDR3 has 14 amino acids. The kept DNA is CDR3 alone, 42 bases in frame from the first base.